Sequencing of this TCR beta chain was carried out in a study of breast tumors, draining lymph nodes, adjacent tissues. This clonotype was counted ten times or more. Axillary draining lymph nodes of breast cancer patients supplied the node samples. Via MiXCR, TCRdb re-called the multiplex PCR reads, giving one row per CDR3 protein. The table lists 85,000 to 120,000 distinct CDR3 sequences, more than 30% of them singletons. V was pared by 4 bases and J by 0 bases, with 5 bases of the junction left unmatched. The CDR3 spans 16 residues. Per germline, CDR1 SGHNT and CDR2 YYREEE (reference sequence). Sequenced material: axillary lymph node tissue. This TCR was sampled from a female donor with breast cancer. Some clones in this sample may be carry-over from other donors' samples. The chain recombines TRBV5-4 with TRBJ2-2, with 8 bases that match TRBD2. Here the CDR3 DNA reads TGTGCCAGCAGCCGTACTAGCGGCCCGAACACCGGGGAGCTGTTTTTT. Residues: CASSRTSGPNTGELFF. Combining the CDR3 with reference TRBV5-4 and TRBJ2-2 gives the whole variable domain ETGVTQSPTHLIKTRGQQVTLRCSSQSGHNTVSWYQQALGQGPQFIFQYYREEENGRGNFPPRFSGLQFPNYSSELNVNALELDDSALYLCASSRTSGPNTGELFFGEGSRLTVL.